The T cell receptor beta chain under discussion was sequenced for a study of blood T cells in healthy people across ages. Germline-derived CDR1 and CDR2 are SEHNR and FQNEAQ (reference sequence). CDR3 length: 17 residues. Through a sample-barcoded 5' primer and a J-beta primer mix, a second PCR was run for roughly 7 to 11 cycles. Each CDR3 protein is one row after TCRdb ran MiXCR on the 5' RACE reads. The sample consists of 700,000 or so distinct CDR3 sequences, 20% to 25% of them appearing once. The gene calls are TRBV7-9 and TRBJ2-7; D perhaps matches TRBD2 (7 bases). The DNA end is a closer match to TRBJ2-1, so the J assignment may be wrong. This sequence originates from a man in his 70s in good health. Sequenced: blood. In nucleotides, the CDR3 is TGTGCCAGCAGCTTAGCGGGGGCGGCGCGGGAGAAAAATGAGCAGTTCTTC. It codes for CASSLAGAAREKNEQFF.